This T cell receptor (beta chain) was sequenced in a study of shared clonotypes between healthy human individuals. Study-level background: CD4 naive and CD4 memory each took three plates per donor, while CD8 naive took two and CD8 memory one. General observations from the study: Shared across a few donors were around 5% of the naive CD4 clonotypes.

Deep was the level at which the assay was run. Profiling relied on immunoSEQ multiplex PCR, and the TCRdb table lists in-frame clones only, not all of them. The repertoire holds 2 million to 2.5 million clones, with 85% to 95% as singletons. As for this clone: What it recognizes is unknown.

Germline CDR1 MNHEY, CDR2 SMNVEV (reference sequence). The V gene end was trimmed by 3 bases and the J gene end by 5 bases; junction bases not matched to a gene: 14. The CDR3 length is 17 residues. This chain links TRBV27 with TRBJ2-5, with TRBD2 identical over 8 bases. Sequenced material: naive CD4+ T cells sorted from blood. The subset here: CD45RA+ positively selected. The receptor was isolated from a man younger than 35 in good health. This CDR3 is CASSFHGLAGSMETQYF. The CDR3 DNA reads TGTGCCAGCAGTTTCCATGGACTAGCCGGGAGTATGGAGACCCAGTACTTC.